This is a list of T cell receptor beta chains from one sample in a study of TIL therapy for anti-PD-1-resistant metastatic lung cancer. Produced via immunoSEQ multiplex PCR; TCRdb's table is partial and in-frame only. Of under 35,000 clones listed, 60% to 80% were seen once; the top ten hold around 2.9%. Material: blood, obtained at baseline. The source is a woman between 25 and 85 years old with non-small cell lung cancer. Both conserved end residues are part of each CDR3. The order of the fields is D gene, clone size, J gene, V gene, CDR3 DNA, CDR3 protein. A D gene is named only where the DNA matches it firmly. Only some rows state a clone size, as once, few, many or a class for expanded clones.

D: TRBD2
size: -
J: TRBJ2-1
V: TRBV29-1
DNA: TGCAGCGTCTCTTCACTAGCGGTGGTCAATGAGCAGTTCTTC
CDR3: CSVSSLAVVNEQFF

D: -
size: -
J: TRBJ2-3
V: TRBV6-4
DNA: TGTGCCAGCAGTAAGCCCGGACGACTAAGGACCAAAGATACGCAGTATTTT
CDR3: CASSKPGRLRTKDTQYF

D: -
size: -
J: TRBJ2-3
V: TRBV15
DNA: TGTGCCACCAGCAGAGTGCGCGGGAACACAGATACGCAGTATTTT
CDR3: CATSRVRGNTDTQYF

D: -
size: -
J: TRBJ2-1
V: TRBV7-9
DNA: TGTGCCAGCAGTTCAGGGGGGCCCAACAATGAGCAGTTCTTC
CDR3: CASSSGGPNNEQFF

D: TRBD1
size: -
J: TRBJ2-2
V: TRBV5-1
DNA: TGCGCCAGCAGCCTACGACAGGGGCCCACCGGGGAGCTGTTTTTT
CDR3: CASSLRQGPTGELFF

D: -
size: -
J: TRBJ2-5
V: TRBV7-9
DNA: TGTGCCAGCAGCTTACGAGTCCAAGAGACCCAGTACTTC
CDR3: CASSLRVQETQYF

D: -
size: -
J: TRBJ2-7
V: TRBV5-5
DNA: TGTGCCAGCAGTCGCCCCGTGGACAGCGAGCAGTACTTC
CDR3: CASSRPVDSEQYF

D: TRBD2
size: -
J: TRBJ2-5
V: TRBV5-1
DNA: TGCGCCAGCAGCCTTAGCGGGAGTGGGCAAGAGACCCAGTACTTC
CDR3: CASSLSGSGQETQYF

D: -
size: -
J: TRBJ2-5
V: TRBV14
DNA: TGTGCCAGCAGCCGTAGTAGGCGCCGCAGAAACCAAGAGACCCAGTACTTC
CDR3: CASSRSRRRRNQETQYF

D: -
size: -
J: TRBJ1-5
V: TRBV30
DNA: TGTGCCTGGAGTTCGGGGGAAGCCGGCAATCAGCCCCAGCATTTT
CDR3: CAWSSGEAGNQPQHF

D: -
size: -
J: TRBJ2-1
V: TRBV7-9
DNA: TGTGCCAGCAGCTTAGAAGAAAGGTCCGTTGAGCAGTTCTTC
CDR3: CASSLEERSVEQFF

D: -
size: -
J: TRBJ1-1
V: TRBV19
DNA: TGTGCCAGTAGTATTAATGGGGGAGGAAGCACTGAAGCTTTCTTT
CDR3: CASSINGGGSTEAFF

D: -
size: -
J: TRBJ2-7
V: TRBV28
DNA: TGTGCCAGCAGTTTCCCCACCGGACAGTTTAGCTCCTACGAGCAGTACTTC
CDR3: CASSFPTGQFSSYEQYF

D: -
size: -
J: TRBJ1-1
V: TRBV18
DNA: TGTGCCAGCTCACTACAGGGCACGGAAACTGAAGCTTTCTTT
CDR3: CASSLQGTETEAFF

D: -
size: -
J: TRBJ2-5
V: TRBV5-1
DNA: TGCGCCAGCAGCTTGGGTCATGTCCAAGAGACCCAGTACTTC
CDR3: CASSLGHVQETQYF

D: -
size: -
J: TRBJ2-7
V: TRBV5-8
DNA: TGTGCCAGCAGCTTAGCGTCTATGGCGGGTAGCTCCTACGAGCAGTACTTC
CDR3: CASSLASMAGSSYEQYF

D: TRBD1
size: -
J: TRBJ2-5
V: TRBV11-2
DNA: TGTGCCAGCAGCCGAGGGGCGGCACAGGGGGAGACCCAGTACTTC
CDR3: CASSRGAAQGETQYF

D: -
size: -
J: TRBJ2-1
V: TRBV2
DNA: TGTGCCAGCAGTCGGGAATTTAACAATGAGCAGTTCTTC
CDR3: CASSREFNNEQFF

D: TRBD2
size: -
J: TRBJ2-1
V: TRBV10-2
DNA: TGCGCCAGCAAGAGTAGCGGGAGGAATGAGCAGTTCTTC
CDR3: CASKSSGRNEQFF

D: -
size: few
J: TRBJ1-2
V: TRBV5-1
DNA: TGCGCCAGCAGTCCGGCAGGGTCTGGCTACACCTTC
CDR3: CASSPAGSGYTF

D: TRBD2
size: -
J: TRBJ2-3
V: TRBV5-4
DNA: TGTGCCAGCAGCTTGTACCGGGGGGGAGGCACAGATACGCAGTATTTT
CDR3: CASSLYRGGGTDTQYF

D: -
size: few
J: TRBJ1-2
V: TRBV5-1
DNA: TGCGCCAGCAGCTTGACCCTCCTTAACTATGGCTACACCTTC
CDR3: CASSLTLLNYGYTF

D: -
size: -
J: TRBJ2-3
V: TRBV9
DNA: TGTGCCAGCAGCGTCGGTAGCGTGGATACGCAGTATTTT
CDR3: CASSVGSVDTQYF

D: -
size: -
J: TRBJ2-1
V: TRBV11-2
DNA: TGTGCCAGCAGCCCGTACAGAGGCCCTGAGGAGTTCTTC
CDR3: CASSPYRGPEEFF

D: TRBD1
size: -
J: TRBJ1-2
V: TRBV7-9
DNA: TGTGCCAGCAGCTCTTTAAAGGGACAGAACTATGGCTACACCTTC
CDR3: CASSSLKGQNYGYTF

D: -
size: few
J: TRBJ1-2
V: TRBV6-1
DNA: TGTGCCAGCAGTGAACGTCCAGGGTCCAATTACTACACCTTC
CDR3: CASSERPGSNYYTF

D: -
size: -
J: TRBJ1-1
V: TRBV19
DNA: TGTGCCAGTAGTTTTCAGGGAGGGAGGTCGGAAGCTTTCTTT
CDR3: CASSFQGGRSEAFF

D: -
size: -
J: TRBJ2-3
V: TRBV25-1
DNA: TGTGCCAGCAGTCCAGGGACCGCCACAGATACGCAGTATTTT
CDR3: CASSPGTATDTQYF

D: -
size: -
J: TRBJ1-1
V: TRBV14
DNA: TGTGCCAGCAGCCCCGAAGGGACGAAGAACACTGAAGCTTTCTTT
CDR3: CASSPEGTKNTEAFF

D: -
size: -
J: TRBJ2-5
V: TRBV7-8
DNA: TGTGCCAGCAGCCTAGGGGCCGGGTGGGAGACCCAGTACTTC
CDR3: CASSLGAGWETQYF

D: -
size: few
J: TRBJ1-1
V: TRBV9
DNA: TGTGCCAGCAGCGTAGGTTGGGGCGACACTGAAGCTTTCTTT
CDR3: CASSVGWGDTEAFF

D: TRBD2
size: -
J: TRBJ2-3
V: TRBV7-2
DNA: TGTGCCAGCAGCTTGTGGCGGGAGGCAGATACGCAGTATTTT
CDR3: CASSLWREADTQYF

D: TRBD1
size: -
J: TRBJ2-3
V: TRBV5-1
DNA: TGCGCCAGCAGCTCGGACAGGAGTACGCAGTATTTT
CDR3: CASSSDRSTQYF

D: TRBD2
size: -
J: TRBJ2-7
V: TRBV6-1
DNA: TGTGCCAGCAGTCCGTTAGCGGGAGTGGGGGAGCAGTACTTC
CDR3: CASSPLAGVGEQYF

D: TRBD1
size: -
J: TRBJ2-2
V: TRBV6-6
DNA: TGTGCCAGCAGCCCAGGGGGTGGGGAGCTGTTTTTT
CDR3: CASSPGGGELFF

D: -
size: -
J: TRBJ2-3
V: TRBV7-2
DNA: TGTGCCAGCAGCTTAGTGGCGGGTTTAGAGAATACGCAGTATTTT
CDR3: CASSLVAGLENTQYF

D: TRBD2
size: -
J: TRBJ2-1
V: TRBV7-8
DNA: TGTGCCAGCAGCTATCTAGCGGGAGGGCCGGAGGAGCAGTTCTTC
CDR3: CASSYLAGGPEEQFF

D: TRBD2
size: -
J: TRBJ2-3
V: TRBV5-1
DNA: TGCGCCAGCAGCTCTGGTCTAGCGGGAGCCCCTACGCAGTATTTT
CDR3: CASSSGLAGAPTQYF

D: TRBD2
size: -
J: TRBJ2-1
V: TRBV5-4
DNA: TGTGCCAGCAGCCTCGGACTAGCGGGAGGAACTGAGCAGTTCTTC
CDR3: CASSLGLAGGTEQFF

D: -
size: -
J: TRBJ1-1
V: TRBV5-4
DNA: TGTGCCAGCAGCTGGGGGGTATACACTGAAGCTTTCTTT
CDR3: CASSWGVYTEAFF

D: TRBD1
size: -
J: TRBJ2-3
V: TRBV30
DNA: TGTGCCTGGAGTCTCCAGGGGGCCAGCACAGATACGCAGTATTTT
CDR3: CAWSLQGASTDTQYF

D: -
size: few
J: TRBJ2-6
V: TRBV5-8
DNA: TGTGCCAGCAGCTGGGGAACTGGGGCCAACGTCCTGACTTTC
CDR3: CASSWGTGANVLTF

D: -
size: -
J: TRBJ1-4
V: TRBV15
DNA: TGTGCCACCAGCAGAGGCTTAGGCGGCCTGGGGGAAAAACTGTTTTTT
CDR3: CATSRGLGGLGEKLFF

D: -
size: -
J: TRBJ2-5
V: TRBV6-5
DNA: TGTGCCAGCAGTAACCCCTTTGCTAGCCCTCGGACCCAGTACTTC
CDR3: CASSNPFASPRTQYF

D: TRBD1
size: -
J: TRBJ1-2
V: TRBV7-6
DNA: TGTGCCAGCAGCTTAGCCCCCGGACAGGCTAACTATGGCTACACCTTC
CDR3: CASSLAPGQANYGYTF

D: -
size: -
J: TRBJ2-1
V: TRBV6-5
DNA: TGTGCCAGCAATCCTCGGGGGGCTCGGTACAATGAGCAGTTCTTC
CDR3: CASNPRGARYNEQFF

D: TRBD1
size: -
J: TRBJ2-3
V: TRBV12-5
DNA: TGTGCTAGTGGTATAACTCAGGGGACAGGGTTCACAGATACGCAGTATTTT
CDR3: CASGITQGTGFTDTQYF

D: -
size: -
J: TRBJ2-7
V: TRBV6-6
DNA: TGTGCCAGCAGTGACCAGGGATACGAGCAGTACTTC
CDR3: CASSDQGYEQYF

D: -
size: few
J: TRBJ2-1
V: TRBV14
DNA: TGTGCCAGCAGCCCCCCGGGACTTACGTACAATGAGCAGTTCTTC
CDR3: CASSPPGLTYNEQFF

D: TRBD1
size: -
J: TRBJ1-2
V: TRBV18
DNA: TGTGCCAGCTCGAAGACAGGGGACTATGGCTACACCTTC
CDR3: CASSKTGDYGYTF